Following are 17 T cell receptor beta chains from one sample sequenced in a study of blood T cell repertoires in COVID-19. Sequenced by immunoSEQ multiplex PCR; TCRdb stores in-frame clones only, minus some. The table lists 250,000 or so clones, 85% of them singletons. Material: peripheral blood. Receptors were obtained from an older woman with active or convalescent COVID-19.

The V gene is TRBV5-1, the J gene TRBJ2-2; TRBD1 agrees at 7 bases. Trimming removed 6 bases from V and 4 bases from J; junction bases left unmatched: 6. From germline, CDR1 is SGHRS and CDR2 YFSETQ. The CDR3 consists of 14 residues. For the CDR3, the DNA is TGCGCCAGCACCAGGGACAGTACCACCGGGGAGCTGTTTTTT. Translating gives CASTRDSTTGELFF.

The CDR3 loop is CASSRRGGIAANEQYF. In DNA, the CDR3 is TGTGCCAGCAGCCGTCGGGGAGGGATAGCGGCGAACGAGCAGTACTTC. This chain connects TRBV3-1 (or the pseudogene TRBV3-2) to TRBJ2-7; 7 bases agree with TRBD2. Germline loops: CDR1 LGHDT, CDR2 YNNKEL (reference sequence). CDR3 length: 16 residues. V shed 4 bases and J 5 bases; nucleotides not matched to a gene: 14.

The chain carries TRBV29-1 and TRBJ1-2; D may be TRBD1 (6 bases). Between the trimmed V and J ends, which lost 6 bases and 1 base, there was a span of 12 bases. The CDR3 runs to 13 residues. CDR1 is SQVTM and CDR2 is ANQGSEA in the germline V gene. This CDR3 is CSVGQRFNYGYTF. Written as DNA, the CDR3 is TGCAGCGTCGGACAGAGGTTTAACTATGGCTACACCTTC.

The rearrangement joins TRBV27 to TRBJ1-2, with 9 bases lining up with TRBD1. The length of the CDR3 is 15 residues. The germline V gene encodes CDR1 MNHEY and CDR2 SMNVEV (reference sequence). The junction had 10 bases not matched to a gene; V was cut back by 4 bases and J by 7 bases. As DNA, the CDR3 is TGTGCCAGCAGTTCTGTCAACAGGGGGCGCGGTGGCTACACCTTC. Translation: CASSSVNRGRGGYTF.

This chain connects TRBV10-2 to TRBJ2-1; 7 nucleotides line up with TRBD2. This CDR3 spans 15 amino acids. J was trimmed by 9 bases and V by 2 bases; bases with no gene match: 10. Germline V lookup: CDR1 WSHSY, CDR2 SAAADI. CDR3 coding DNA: TGCGCCAGCAGTGAGCGGGCGGGAGCGGTCGGTGAGCAGTTCTTC. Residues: CASSERAGAVGEQFF.

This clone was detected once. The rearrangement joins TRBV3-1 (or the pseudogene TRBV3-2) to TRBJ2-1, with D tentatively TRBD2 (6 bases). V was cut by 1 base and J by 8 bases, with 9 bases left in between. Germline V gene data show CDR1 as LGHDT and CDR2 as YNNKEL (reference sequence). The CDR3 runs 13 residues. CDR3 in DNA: TGTGCCAGCAGCCAAGCTAGCGTTGATGAGCAGTTCTTC. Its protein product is CASSQASVDEQFF.

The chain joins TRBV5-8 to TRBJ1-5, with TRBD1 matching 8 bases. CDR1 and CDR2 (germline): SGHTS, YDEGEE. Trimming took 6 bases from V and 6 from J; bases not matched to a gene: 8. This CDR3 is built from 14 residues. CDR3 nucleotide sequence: TGTGCCAGCACCCGACGACAGGGGATTCAGCCCCAGCATTTT. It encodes CASTRRQGIQPQHF.

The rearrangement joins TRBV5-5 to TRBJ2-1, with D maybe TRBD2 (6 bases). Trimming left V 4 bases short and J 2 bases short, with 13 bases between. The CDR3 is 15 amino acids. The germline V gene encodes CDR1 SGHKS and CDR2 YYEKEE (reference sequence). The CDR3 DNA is TGTGCCAGCAGCCCTCGGGAGCGTACCTACAATGAGCAGTTCTTC. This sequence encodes CASSPRERTYNEQFF.

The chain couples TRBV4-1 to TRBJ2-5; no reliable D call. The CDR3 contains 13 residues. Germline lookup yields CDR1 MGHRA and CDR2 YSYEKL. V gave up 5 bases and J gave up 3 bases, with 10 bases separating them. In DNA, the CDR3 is TGCGCCAGCAGCGGGTGGAGTAAAGAGACCCAGTACTTC. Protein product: CASSGWSKETQYF.

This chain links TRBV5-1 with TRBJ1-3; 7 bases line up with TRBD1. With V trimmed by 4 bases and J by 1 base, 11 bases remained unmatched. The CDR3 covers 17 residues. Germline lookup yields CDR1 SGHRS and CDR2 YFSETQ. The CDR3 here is CASSRFDRAVSGNTIYF. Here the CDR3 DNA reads TGCGCCAGCAGCCGTTTTGACAGGGCGGTGTCTGGAAACACCATATATTTT. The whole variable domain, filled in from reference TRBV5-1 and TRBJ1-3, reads KAGVTQTPRYLIKTRGQQVTLSCSPISGHRSVSWYQQTPGQGLQFLFEYFSETQRNKGNFPGRFSGRQFSNSRSEMNVSTLELGDSALYLCASSRFDRAVSGNTIYFGEGSWLTVV.

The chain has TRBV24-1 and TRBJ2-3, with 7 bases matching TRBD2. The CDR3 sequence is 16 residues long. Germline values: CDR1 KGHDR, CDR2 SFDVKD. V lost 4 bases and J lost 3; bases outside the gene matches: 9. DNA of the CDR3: TGTGCCACCAGTGAAGGTGGAAGCGGGATAACAGATACGCAGTATTTT. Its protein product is CATSEGGSGITDTQYF.

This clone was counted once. The CDR3 loop is CASSFLQDRNTGELFF. In DNA form, the CDR3 reads TGCGCCAGCAGCTTTCTACAGGACAGAAACACCGGGGAGCTGTTTTTT. The rearrangement joins TRBV5-1 to TRBJ2-2; the D gene is possibly TRBD1 (6 bases). Germline assignment: CDR1 SGHRS and CDR2 YFSETQ. Trimming removed 2 bases at V and 2 bases at J, with 13 bases between. This CDR3 contains 16 residues.

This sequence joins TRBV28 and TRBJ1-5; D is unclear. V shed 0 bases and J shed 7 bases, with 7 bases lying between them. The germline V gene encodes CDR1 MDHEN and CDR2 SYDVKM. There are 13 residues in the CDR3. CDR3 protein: CASSLWGGQPQHF. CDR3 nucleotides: TGTGCCAGCAGTTTATGGGGAGGACAGCCCCAGCATTTT. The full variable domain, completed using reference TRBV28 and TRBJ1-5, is DVKVTQSSRYLVKRTGEKVFLECVQDMDHENMFWYRQDPGLGLRLIYFSYDVKMKEKGDIPEGYSVSREKKERFSLILESASTNQTSMYLCASSLWGGQPQHFGDGTRLSIL.

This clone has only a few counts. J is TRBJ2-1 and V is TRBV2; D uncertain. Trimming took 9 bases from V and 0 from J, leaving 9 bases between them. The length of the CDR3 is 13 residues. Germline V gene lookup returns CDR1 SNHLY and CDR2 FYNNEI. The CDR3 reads CASGWSSYNEQFF. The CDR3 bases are TGTGCCAGTGGGTGGAGCTCCTACAATGAGCAGTTCTTC.

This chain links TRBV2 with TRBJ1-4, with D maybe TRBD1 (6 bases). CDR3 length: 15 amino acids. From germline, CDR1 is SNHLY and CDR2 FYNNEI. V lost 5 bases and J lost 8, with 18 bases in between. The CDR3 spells CASSLDSVMTEKLFF. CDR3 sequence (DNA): TGTGCCAGCAGTCTGGACAGCGTAATGACGGAAAAACTGTTTTTT.

The CDR3 nucleotides are TGTGCCAGCCGCGAGGCTGGGGCCAACGTCCTGACTTTC. It yields the protein CASREAGANVLTF. This chain connects TRBV7-3 to TRBJ2-6; no definite D call. Germline V gene data show CDR1 as SGHTA and CDR2 as FQGTGA. The CDR3 is made up of 13 amino acids. The V gene lost 8 bases and the J gene lost 2 bases, with 7 bases spanning the gap.

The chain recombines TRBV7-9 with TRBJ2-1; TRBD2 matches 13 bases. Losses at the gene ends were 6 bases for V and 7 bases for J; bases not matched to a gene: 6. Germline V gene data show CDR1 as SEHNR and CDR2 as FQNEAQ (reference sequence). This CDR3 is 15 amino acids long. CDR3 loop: CASRGTSGKENEQFF. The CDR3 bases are TGTGCCAGCAGAGGGACTAGCGGGAAGGAGAATGAGCAGTTCTTC.